The 5 T cell receptor beta chains given below trace back to one sample, sequenced in a study of T cells in Graves' hyperthyroidism and ophthalmopathy. What was amplified from RNA transcripts were TCR beta CDR3 regions. The TCR CDR3 was amplified in a first-round RT-PCR using the HTBI primer set. TCRdb re-called the multiplex PCR reads with MiXCR, one entry per CDR3 protein. The table shows some 320,000 distinct CDR3 sequences, with around 13% occurring only once. Sequencing was done on a sample of blood. These receptor sequences come from a woman in her thirties or forties with Graves' ophthalmopathy.

In the case of this clonotype: Since a much larger clone is just one base distant, this may be a read error. This chain links TRBV20-1 with TRBJ1-5; D is unresolved. Germline values: CDR1 DFQATT, CDR2 SNEGSKA (reference sequence). There are 13 residues in the CDR3. With 4 bases removed from V and 4 bases from J, the gap between germline ends came to 11 bases. The DNA for the CDR3 is TGCAGTGCTAACCGGGTACCAAATCAGCCCCAGCATTTT. Its protein product is CSANRVPNQPQHF.

V is TRBV3-1 and J is TRBJ2-3; the D is unclear. From germline, CDR1 is LGHDT and CDR2 YNNKEL (reference sequence). This CDR3 is 15 amino acids long. V was cut by 0 bases and J by 1 base, with 8 bases left in between. The CDR3: CASSQENFGTDTQYF. The CDR3 DNA follows: TGTGCCAGCAGCCAAGAGAATTTTGGCACAGATACGCAGTATTTT.

The chain employs TRBV9 and TRBJ2-5; TRBD2 agrees at 16 bases. Germline trimming cut 0 bases from V and 3 bases from J; bases unmatched to any gene: 11. Germline V CDR1 and CDR2: SGDLS, YYNGEE. CDR3 length equals 20 residues. The CDR3 spells CASSVESPGTSGGDEETQYF. CDR3 in DNA: TGTGCCAGCAGCGTAGAATCCCCAGGGACTAGCGGGGGGGACGAAGAGACCCAGTACTTC.

This clonotype showed up many times. This CDR3 reads CASSQDPRQAGRNEQFF. The CDR3 nucleotides are TGTGCCAGCAGCCAAGACCCGCGACAGGCAGGCAGGAATGAGCAGTTCTTC. The chain combines TRBV3-1 with TRBJ2-1; perhaps TRBD1 as D (6 bases). Trimming pared 0 bases from V and 7 bases from J, leaving 19 bases between. Germline-derived CDR1 and CDR2 are LGHDT and YNNKEL (reference sequence). This CDR3 is 17 amino acids long.

Note on this clonotype: This may stem from a read error, because a much larger clone lies one nucleotide away. The V gene is TRBV28, the J gene TRBJ1-2; no clear D. Per germline, CDR1 MDHEN and CDR2 SYDVKM. CDR3 length equals 16 residues. In nucleotides, the CDR3 is TGTGCCAGCAGTTTATTGCTGGCCAAGGCCCTCTATGGCCACACCTTC. This gives the protein CASSLLLAKALYGHTF.